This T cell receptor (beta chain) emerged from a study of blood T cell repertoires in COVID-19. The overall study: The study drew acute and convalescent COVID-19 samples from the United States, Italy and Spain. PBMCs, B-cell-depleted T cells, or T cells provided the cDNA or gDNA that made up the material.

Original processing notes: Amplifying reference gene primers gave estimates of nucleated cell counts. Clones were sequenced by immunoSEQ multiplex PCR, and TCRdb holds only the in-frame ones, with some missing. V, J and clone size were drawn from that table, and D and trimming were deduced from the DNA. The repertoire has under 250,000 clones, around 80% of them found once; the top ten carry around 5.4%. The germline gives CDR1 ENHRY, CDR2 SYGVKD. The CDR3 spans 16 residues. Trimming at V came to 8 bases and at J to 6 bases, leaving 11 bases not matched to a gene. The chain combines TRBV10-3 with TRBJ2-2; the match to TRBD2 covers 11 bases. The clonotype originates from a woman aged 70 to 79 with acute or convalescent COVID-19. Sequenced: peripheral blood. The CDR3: CAIRLEGSGRAGELFF. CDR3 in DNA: TGTGCCATCCGGCTTGAAGGTAGCGGGAGGGCCGGGGAGCTGTTTTTT.